Included here is one T cell receptor (beta chain) sequence, with context. These data come from a study of regulatory T cells in long-lasting Graves disease. iRepertoire HTBI primers and Arm-PCR of CDR3 regions built TCR beta libraries. Each CDR3 protein is one row after TCRdb ran MiXCR on the multiplex PCR reads. The repertoire consists of 200,000 to 250,000 distinct CDR3 sequences, with 20% to 25% occurring once and the leading ten covering approximately 14%. The CDR3 has 18 residues. The junction had 15 bases not matched to a gene; V was cut back by 5 bases and J by 2 bases. Germline-derived CDR1 and CDR2 are SGHTA and FQGNSA. Stated time point: newly diagnosed GD, antithyroid drugs for less than 3 months. PBMCs were the source of the RNA used for TCR sequencing. The authors drew around 9 milliliters of peripheral blood into EDTA tubes.

The source material was peripheral blood mononuclear cells (PBMCs), sampled at new diagnosis, from a patient treated with antithyroid drugs. The chain has TRBV7-2 and TRBJ2-3; 8 nucleotides line up with TRBD2. This receptor was obtained from a female donor with Graves disease. The CDR3 region has the DNA TGTGCCAGCAGCCCCTCCTACTATATAGCGGGGATCACAGATACGCAGTATTTT. Translating gives CASSPSYYIAGITDTQYF.